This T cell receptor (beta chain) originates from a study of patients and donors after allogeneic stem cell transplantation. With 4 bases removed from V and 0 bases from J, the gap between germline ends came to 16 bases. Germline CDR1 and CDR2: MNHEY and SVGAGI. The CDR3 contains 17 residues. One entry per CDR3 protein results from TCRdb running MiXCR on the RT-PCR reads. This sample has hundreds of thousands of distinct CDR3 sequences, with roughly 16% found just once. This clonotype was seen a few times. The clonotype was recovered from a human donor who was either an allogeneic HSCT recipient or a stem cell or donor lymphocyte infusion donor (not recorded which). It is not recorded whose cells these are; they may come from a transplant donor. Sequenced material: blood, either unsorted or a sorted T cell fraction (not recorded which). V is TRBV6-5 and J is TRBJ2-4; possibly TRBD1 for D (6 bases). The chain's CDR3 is CASSSLNRALAKNIQYF. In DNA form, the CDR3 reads TGTGCCAGCAGTTCCCTGAACAGGGCTCTAGCCAAAAACATTCAGTACTTC.